The rows below give T cell receptor beta chains drawn from one sample of a study of blood T cell repertoires in COVID-19. Profiling relied on immunoSEQ multiplex PCR, and the TCRdb table lists in-frame clones only, not all of them. The repertoire has fewer than 350,000 clones, approximately 91% of them found once; the top ten carry about 2.1%. The sample was PBMCs or T cells enriched from blood (not recorded which). Receptors were obtained from a woman between 35 and 50 years old with acute COVID-19. Each CDR3 is given with its conserved first and last residue. The D gene is left open where the match is weak. Clone size is given for some rows only: seen once, a few or many times, or a class if the clone is expanded.

J gene: TRBJ1-3
clone size: NA
D gene: NA
V gene: TRBV6-5
CDR3 protein: CASSYSMSGTIYF
CDR3 DNA: TGTGCCAGCAGTTACTCGATGTCCGGCACCATATATTTT

J gene: TRBJ1-2
clone size: NA
D gene: NA
V gene: TRBV5-1
CDR3 protein: CASSPDSYGYTF
CDR3 DNA: TGCGCCAGCAGCCCGGACAGCTATGGCTACACCTTC

J gene: TRBJ2-3
clone size: few
D gene: NA
V gene: TRBV29-1
CDR3 protein: CSVEETGRRTDTQYF
CDR3 DNA: TGCAGCGTTGAAGAGACCGGAAGGCGGACAGATACGCAGTATTTT

J gene: TRBJ1-1
clone size: NA
D gene: TRBD1
V gene: TRBV2
CDR3 protein: CASSKNRGNTEAFF
CDR3 DNA: TGTGCCAGCAGTAAGAACAGGGGGAACACTGAAGCTTTCTTT

J gene: TRBJ2-3
clone size: NA
D gene: NA
V gene: TRBV7-9
CDR3 protein: CASSYSAGAVTDTQYF
CDR3 DNA: TGTGCCAGCAGCTACAGCGCGGGGGCGGTCACAGATACGCAGTATTTT

J gene: TRBJ2-7
clone size: NA
D gene: TRBD1
V gene: TRBV5-1
CDR3 protein: CASSPRDRSYEQYF
CDR3 DNA: TGCGCCAGCAGCCCCCGGGACAGATCCTACGAGCAGTACTTC

J gene: TRBJ2-2
clone size: few
D gene: TRBD1
V gene: TRBV2
CDR3 protein: CASRAPGQGQTGELFF
CDR3 DNA: TGTGCCAGCAGGGCACCGGGACAGGGGCAAACCGGGGAGCTGTTTTTT

J gene: TRBJ2-5
clone size: once
D gene: NA
V gene: TRBV18
CDR3 protein: CASSPRRGETQYF
CDR3 DNA: TGTGCCAGCTCACCACGCAGGGGAGAGACCCAGTACTTC

J gene: TRBJ1-4
clone size: NA
D gene: NA
V gene: TRBV5-1
CDR3 protein: CASSLGTKNEKLFF
CDR3 DNA: TGCGCCAGCAGCTTGGGAACAAAAAATGAAAAACTGTTTTTT

J gene: TRBJ2-1
clone size: few
D gene: TRBD2
V gene: TRBV7-9
CDR3 protein: CASSPRRTSGNEQFF
CDR3 DNA: TGTGCCAGCAGCCCTAGACGGACTAGCGGGAATGAGCAGTTCTTC

J gene: TRBJ1-1
clone size: once
D gene: NA
V gene: TRBV7-2
CDR3 protein: CASSLVGGGGEAFF
CDR3 DNA: TGTGCCAGCAGCTTAGTTGGGGGCGGGGGTGAAGCTTTCTTT

J gene: TRBJ2-1
clone size: NA
D gene: TRBD1
V gene: TRBV18
CDR3 protein: CASSPGQGEYNEQFF
CDR3 DNA: TGTGCCAGCTCACCGGGACAGGGGGAATACAATGAGCAGTTCTTC

J gene: TRBJ1-1
clone size: NA
D gene: NA
V gene: TRBV7-3
CDR3 protein: CASSLRAFQGRVNTEAFF
CDR3 DNA: TGTGCCAGCAGCCTACGCGCCTTTCAGGGGAGGGTGAACACTGAAGCTTTCTTT

J gene: TRBJ1-2
clone size: NA
D gene: TRBD1
V gene: TRBV7-9
CDR3 protein: CASSFGQGQGYTF
CDR3 DNA: TGTGCCAGCAGCTTTGGACAGGGGCAAGGCTACACCTTC

J gene: TRBJ2-3
clone size: NA
D gene: TRBD2
V gene: TRBV7-3
CDR3 protein: CASSFGGGAGDTQYF
CDR3 DNA: TGTGCCAGCAGCTTTGGCGGGGGGGCTGGAGATACGCAGTATTTT

J gene: TRBJ2-7
clone size: NA
D gene: NA
V gene: TRBV7-2
CDR3 protein: CASSLETTGTYEQYF
CDR3 DNA: TGTGCCAGCAGCTTAGAGACAACGGGGACTTACGAGCAGTACTTC

J gene: TRBJ1-2
clone size: NA
D gene: NA
V gene: TRBV7-6
CDR3 protein: CASSPGVPNYGYTF
CDR3 DNA: TGTGCCAGCAGCCCCGGGGTCCCCAACTATGGCTACACCTTC

J gene: TRBJ1-2
clone size: NA
D gene: NA
V gene: TRBV24-1
CDR3 protein: CATSDGGYYGYTF
CDR3 DNA: TGTGCCACCAGTGATGGAGGGTACTATGGCTACACCTTC

J gene: TRBJ2-7
clone size: once
D gene: NA
V gene: TRBV24-1
CDR3 protein: CATAASAHYEQYF
CDR3 DNA: TGTGCCACAGCAGCTAGCGCCCACTACGAGCAGTACTTC

J gene: TRBJ2-3
clone size: NA
D gene: NA
V gene: TRBV11-2
CDR3 protein: CASSTHRVSTDTQYF
CDR3 DNA: TGTGCCAGCAGTACTCACAGGGTCAGCACAGATACGCAGTATTTT

J gene: TRBJ1-5
clone size: few
D gene: NA
V gene: TRBV7-8
CDR3 protein: CASSLERIQPQHF
CDR3 DNA: TGTGCCAGCAGCTTAGAGCGGATTCAGCCCCAGCATTTT

J gene: TRBJ1-3
clone size: once
D gene: NA
V gene: TRBV5-5
CDR3 protein: CASSLGVYSGNTIYF
CDR3 DNA: TGTGCCAGCAGCTTAGGGGTGTACTCTGGAAACACCATATATTTT

J gene: TRBJ2-7
clone size: NA
D gene: NA
V gene: TRBV5-6
CDR3 protein: CASSQHRDKELF
CDR3 DNA: TGTGCCAGCAGCCAACACCGGGACAAGGAACTCTTC

J gene: TRBJ2-3
clone size: NA
D gene: TRBD2
V gene: TRBV28
CDR3 protein: CASSPSLGLAGVVGTDTQYF
CDR3 DNA: TGTGCCAGCAGTCCAAGCCTCGGACTAGCGGGAGTGGTTGGCACAGATACGCAGTATTTT

J gene: TRBJ1-2
clone size: NA
D gene: TRBD1
V gene: TRBV7-2
CDR3 protein: CASTSGQLANYGYTF
CDR3 DNA: TGTGCCAGCACCTCGGGACAGTTAGCTAACTATGGCTACACCTTC

J gene: TRBJ2-3
clone size: NA
D gene: TRBD2
V gene: TRBV7-6
CDR3 protein: CASSFGASGGYHTDTQYF
CDR3 DNA: TGTGCCAGCAGCTTTGGGGCTAGCGGGGGGTATCACACAGATACGCAGTATTTT

J gene: TRBJ1-4
clone size: NA
D gene: TRBD1
V gene: TRBV5-1
CDR3 protein: CASSLSGTGGLGGEKLFF
CDR3 DNA: TGCGCCAGCAGCTTGTCCGGGACAGGGGGATTGGGTGGTGAAAAACTGTTTTTT

J gene: TRBJ2-7
clone size: few
D gene: NA
V gene: TRBV9
CDR3 protein: CASTAGISSGEQYF
CDR3 DNA: TGTGCCAGCACCGCCGGGATCAGCTCCGGCGAGCAGTACTTC

J gene: TRBJ2-7
clone size: NA
D gene: TRBD2
V gene: TRBV19
CDR3 protein: CASSPQTSAFSYEQYF
CDR3 DNA: TGTGCCAGTAGCCCCCAAACTAGCGCGTTCTCCTACGAGCAGTACTTC

J gene: TRBJ2-3
clone size: NA
D gene: NA
V gene: TRBV3-1/TRBV3-2
CDR3 protein: CASSQVSGVRFYTQYF
CDR3 DNA: TGTGCCAGCAGCCAAGTATCGGGAGTGAGGTTCTATACGCAGTATTTT

J gene: TRBJ2-2
clone size: NA
D gene: TRBD2
V gene: TRBV7-9
CDR3 protein: CASSLDGRPNTGELFF
CDR3 DNA: TGTGCCAGCAGCTTAGACGGGAGGCCCAACACCGGGGAGCTGTTTTTT

J gene: TRBJ2-4
clone size: NA
D gene: TRBD2
V gene: TRBV4-1
CDR3 protein: CASSQGLAGGQRIQYF
CDR3 DNA: TGCGCCAGCAGCCAAGGACTAGCGGGGGGGCAGCGCATTCAGTACTTC

J gene: TRBJ2-1
clone size: NA
D gene: TRBD1
V gene: TRBV9
CDR3 protein: CASSVRGQGPNEQFF
CDR3 DNA: TGTGCCAGCAGCGTTAGGGGACAGGGACCCAATGAGCAGTTCTTC

J gene: TRBJ1-5
clone size: few
D gene: NA
V gene: TRBV2
CDR3 protein: CASSAEFNQPQHF
CDR3 DNA: TGTGCCAGCAGTGCGGAGTTCAATCAGCCCCAGCATTTT

J gene: TRBJ1-2
clone size: NA
D gene: TRBD1
V gene: TRBV28
CDR3 protein: CASSPPGRGLSGYTF
CDR3 DNA: TGTGCCAGCAGTCCCCCCGGCAGGGGGCTTTCCGGCTACACCTTC

J gene: TRBJ2-7
clone size: few
D gene: NA
V gene: TRBV7-8
CDR3 protein: CASSPDTEYEQYF
CDR3 DNA: TGTGCCAGCAGCCCAGACACAGAGTACGAGCAGTACTTC

J gene: TRBJ2-5
clone size: NA
D gene: TRBD2
V gene: TRBV2
CDR3 protein: CASHRKAGGRETQYF
CDR3 DNA: TGTGCCAGCCATAGGAAGGCGGGGGGGCGGGAGACCCAGTACTTC

J gene: TRBJ2-4
clone size: NA
D gene: NA
V gene: TRBV5-1
CDR3 protein: CASSLAAVAKNIQYF
CDR3 DNA: TGCGCCAGCAGCTTGGCTGCGGTAGCCAAAAACATTCAGTACTTC

J gene: TRBJ2-7
clone size: NA
D gene: TRBD2
V gene: TRBV6-6
CDR3 protein: CASWASGSIYEQYF
CDR3 DNA: TGTGCCAGCTGGGCTAGCGGGAGTATCTACGAGCAGTACTTC

J gene: TRBJ1-4
clone size: NA
D gene: TRBD1
V gene: TRBV5-1
CDR3 protein: CASSPSVQGADTNEKLFF
CDR3 DNA: TGCGCCAGCAGCCCCTCGGTTCAGGGGGCGGACACTAATGAAAAACTGTTTTTT

J gene: TRBJ1-1
clone size: NA
D gene: NA
V gene: TRBV28
CDR3 protein: CASSLNMNTEAFF
CDR3 DNA: TGTGCCAGCAGTCTGAACATGAACACTGAAGCTTTCTTT

J gene: TRBJ2-3
clone size: NA
D gene: NA
V gene: TRBV9
CDR3 protein: CASSVDWRRDTQYF
CDR3 DNA: TGTGCCAGCAGCGTAGACTGGAGGAGAGATACGCAGTATTTT

J gene: TRBJ2-5
clone size: NA
D gene: TRBD2
V gene: TRBV24-1
CDR3 protein: CATSEIAGGPFRETQYF
CDR3 DNA: TGTGCCACCAGTGAAATAGCGGGAGGGCCGTTCAGGGAGACCCAGTACTTC

J gene: TRBJ2-7
clone size: NA
D gene: NA
V gene: TRBV24-1
CDR3 protein: CATSDFPTGTPEWNSYEQYF
CDR3 DNA: TGTGCCACCAGTGATTTCCCCACCGGGACACCTGAATGGAACTCCTACGAGCAGTACTTC

J gene: TRBJ1-5
clone size: NA
D gene: TRBD1
V gene: TRBV5-5
CDR3 protein: CASSLGQGIQPQHF
CDR3 DNA: TGTGCCAGCAGCTTAGGACAGGGGATTCAGCCCCAGCATTTT

J gene: TRBJ1-1
clone size: NA
D gene: NA
V gene: TRBV4-1
CDR3 protein: CASSQVKNTEAFF
CDR3 DNA: TGCGCCAGCAGCCAAGTCAAGAACACTGAAGCTTTCTTT

J gene: TRBJ1-2
clone size: NA
D gene: TRBD1
V gene: TRBV2
CDR3 protein: CASMEGTGFSDGYTF
CDR3 DNA: TGTGCCAGCATGGAAGGGACAGGGTTCTCAGATGGCTACACCTTC

J gene: TRBJ2-1
clone size: NA
D gene: TRBD2
V gene: TRBV30
CDR3 protein: CALEATGLAGEISYNEQFF
CDR3 DNA: TGTGCCTTGGAGGCTACGGGACTAGCGGGAGAAATTTCCTACAATGAGCAGTTCTTC

J gene: TRBJ2-3
clone size: NA
D gene: TRBD1
V gene: TRBV7-2
CDR3 protein: CASRLQGQSTDTQYF
CDR3 DNA: TGTGCCAGCAGGCTACAGGGGCAGTCCACAGATACGCAGTATTTT

J gene: TRBJ2-1
clone size: NA
D gene: TRBD2
V gene: TRBV5-6
CDR3 protein: CASSLSILAGAYNEQFF
CDR3 DNA: TGTGCCAGCAGTCTATCGATCTTAGCGGGGGCTTACAATGAGCAGTTCTTC

J gene: TRBJ1-6
clone size: NA
D gene: NA
V gene: TRBV19
CDR3 protein: CASSIEPGSSYNSPLHF
CDR3 DNA: TGTGCCAGTAGTATAGAACCAGGAAGTTCCTATAATTCACCCCTCCACTTT

J gene: TRBJ2-1
clone size: NA
D gene: TRBD2
V gene: TRBV5-1
CDR3 protein: CASSPRLAEYNEQFF
CDR3 DNA: TGCGCCAGCAGCCCCAGACTAGCGGAGTACAATGAGCAGTTCTTC

J gene: TRBJ1-3
clone size: NA
D gene: TRBD1
V gene: TRBV7-8
CDR3 protein: CASSLAHRGVGNTIYF
CDR3 DNA: TGTGCCAGCAGCTTAGCCCACAGGGGAGTTGGAAACACCATATATTTT

J gene: TRBJ2-1
clone size: NA
D gene: NA
V gene: TRBV7-2
CDR3 protein: CASSLGGSLEFIEQFF
CDR3 DNA: TGTGCCAGCAGCTTAGGTGGGTCGCTAGAGTTTATTGAGCAGTTCTTC

J gene: TRBJ1-6
clone size: NA
D gene: NA
V gene: TRBV4-1
CDR3 protein: CASSLRSGQGNSPLHF
CDR3 DNA: TGCGCCAGCAGCCTACGAAGTGGGCAAGGTAATTCACCCCTCCACTTT

J gene: TRBJ1-6
clone size: NA
D gene: TRBD1
V gene: TRBV12-5
CDR3 protein: CASGTGNSPLHF
CDR3 DNA: TGTGCTAGTGGGACAGGGAATTCACCCCTCCACTTT

J gene: TRBJ2-3
clone size: NA
D gene: TRBD2
V gene: TRBV28
CDR3 protein: CASSSLAGGLLTQYF
CDR3 DNA: TGTGCCAGCAGTTCATTAGCGGGGGGACTCCTTACGCAGTATTTT

J gene: TRBJ2-3
clone size: NA
D gene: TRBD1
V gene: TRBV9
CDR3 protein: CASSRQTGASDTQYF
CDR3 DNA: TGTGCCAGCAGCAGACAGACAGGGGCGTCAGATACGCAGTATTTT

J gene: TRBJ1-1
clone size: NA
D gene: NA
V gene: TRBV18
CDR3 protein: CASSPPGTWVAEAFF
CDR3 DNA: TGTGCCAGCTCACCCCCCGGGACTTGGGTGGCTGAAGCTTTCTTT